The 27 T cell receptor beta chains below come from one sample, sequenced in a study of blood T cell repertoires in COVID-19 (TCRdb year 2020). Library creation used the immunoSEQ multiplex PCR assay. This is the immuneACCESS table as TCRdb keeps it, with only in-frame sequences that have V and J called. A part of the clones is gone; compared with another copy, unresolved V genes explain less than half, and the rest is unexplained. The sample records about 220,000 clones, roughly four fifths of which are singletons. 8.2% of the sample belongs to the ten largest clones. Sequenced material: peripheral blood. Receptors originate from an elderly woman with COVID-19, enrolled during active disease.

V and J are TRBV20-1 and TRBJ2-7; D is possibly TRBD1 (6 bases). CDR3 length: 11 residues. Germline CDR1 reads DFQATT; CDR2 reads SNEGSKA (reference sequence). Trimming took off 5 bases at V and 7 bases at J, with 12 bases between the two ends. The chain's CDR3 is CSADRSKEQYF. The CDR3 DNA is TGCAGTGCTGACAGGTCCAAGGAGCAGTACTTC.

The genes are TRBV7-6 and TRBJ2-1; TRBD2 is a possible D gene (5 bases). The CDR3 is 14 amino acids. Trimming stripped 4 bases from V and 8 bases from J, with 15 bases between. Per germline, CDR1 SGHVS and CDR2 FNYEAQ. CDR3 in amino acids: CASSSLGLAYEQFF. The CDR3 DNA is TGTGCCAGCAGCTCGCTAGGTCTAGCATATGAGCAGTTCTTC.

This clone was recorded once. The chain links TRBV6-5 to TRBJ1-2; D unresolved. V was clipped by 7 bases and J by 4 bases, with 16 bases between them. Germline CDR1 and CDR2: MNHEY and SVGAGI. CDR3 size: 14 residues. The CDR3 DNA follows: TGTGCCAGCACCCTGCCTCAGCGCGGCTATGGCTACACCTTC. This sequence encodes CASTLPQRGYGYTF.

The chain combines TRBV5-1 with TRBJ2-7; 7 bases map to TRBD1. V was clipped by 4 bases and J by 1 base; unmatched bases: 11. The CDR3 loop spans 16 amino acids. Germline V gene lookup returns CDR1 SGHRS and CDR2 YFSETQ. CDR3 amino acids: CASSRAQGKESYEQYF. The CDR3 DNA follows: TGCGCCAGCAGCCGGGCACAGGGGAAGGAATCCTACGAGCAGTACTTC. The full variable domain, rest sourced from reference TRBV5-1 and TRBJ2-7, is KAGVTQTPRYLIKTRGQQVTLSCSPISGHRSVSWYQQTPGQGLQFLFEYFSETQRNKGNFPGRFSGRQFSNSRSEMNVSTLELGDSALYLCASSRAQGKESYEQYFGPGTRLTVT.

The genes are TRBV5-1 and TRBJ2-5, with 7 bases that match TRBD1. Germline-derived CDR1 and CDR2 are SGHRS and YFSETQ. This CDR3 spans 14 amino acids. V was pared by 6 bases and J by 0 bases, with 5 bases of the junction left unmatched. Here the CDR3 reads CASKTGPNQETQYF. DNA of the CDR3: TGCGCCAGCAAGACAGGGCCAAACCAAGAGACCCAGTACTTC.

The rearrangement uses TRBV6-5 and TRBJ2-7, with a weak D call TRBD1 (6 bases). Per the germline V gene, CDR1 is MNHEY and CDR2 is SVGAGI. Trimming cost V 5 bases and J 0 bases, with 14 bases left between them. The length of the CDR3 is 15 residues. CDR3 in amino acids: CASSRKTGASYEQYF. In DNA form, the CDR3 reads TGTGCCAGCAGTCGAAAGACAGGTGCCTCCTACGAGCAGTACTTC.

The chain joins TRBV11-2 to TRBJ2-5; 11 bases are shared with TRBD2. Unmatched junction bases numbered 8, after V lost 6 bases and J lost 5 bases. This CDR3 contains 15 residues. Germline CDR1 is SGHAT and CDR2 is FQNNGV. This chain's CDR3 is CASRNSGRGVETQYF. The CDR3 nucleotides read TGTGCCAGCAGAAATAGCGGGAGGGGAGTTGAGACCCAGTACTTC.

This clone occurred once. V is TRBV21-1 and J is TRBJ2-7; TRBD2, the table's D call, was not compared with the DNA. TRBV21-1 is a pseudogene locus. The CDR3 totals 14 residues. Here the CDR3 DNA reads TGTGCCAGCAGCAGGCGGGCCCGCTCCTACGAGCAGTACTTC. Amino acids: CASSRRARSYEQYF.

The chain is built from TRBV3-1 (or the pseudogene TRBV3-2) and TRBJ2-1, with 8 nucleotides matching TRBD2. J was trimmed by 8 bases and V by 4 bases; bases with no gene match: 1. Germline CDR1 reads LGHDT; CDR2 reads YNNKEL (reference sequence). The CDR3 totals 12 residues. This chain's CDR3 is CASSPGGYEQFF. CDR3 coding DNA: TGTGCCAGCAGCCCGGGGGGGTATGAGCAGTTCTTC.

This clone was observed once. The chain employs TRBV18 and TRBJ2-7, with 10 bases lining up with TRBD1. Germline CDR1 and CDR2: KGHSH and LQKENI. The trim removed 1 base at V and 6 bases at J, leaving 3 bases unmatched. The CDR3 has 14 residues. The CDR3 reads CASSPLDRGREQYF. For the CDR3, the DNA is TGTGCCAGCTCACCACTCGACAGGGGGCGCGAGCAGTACTTC.

The chain joins TRBV28 to TRBJ1-1; 10 bases align to TRBD1. The CDR3 has 17 residues. The V segment lost 6 bases and the J segment 1 base; nucleotides outside the gene matches: 11. Germline CDR1 MDHEN, CDR2 SYDVKM. The CDR3 protein is CASSPGTGVAKNTEAFF. The CDR3 DNA reads as TGTGCCAGCAGCCCCGGGACAGGGGTCGCCAAGAACACTGAAGCTTTCTTT.

V and J are TRBV4-1 and TRBJ2-3; D is possibly TRBD2 (7 bases). CDR1 and CDR2 (germline): MGHRA, YSYEKL. V lost 1 base to trimming and J lost 3 bases, with 14 bases between them. The CDR3 has 16 residues. The CDR3 bases are TGCGCCAGCAGCCAAGCCGGGCGGGGGCGGACAGATACGCAGTATTTT. Translating gives CASSQAGRGRTDTQYF.

The table lists this clone with a few counts. V gene TRBV6-2 or TRBV6-3 combines with J gene TRBJ1-5; D not certain. The germline CDR1 and CDR2 sequences are MNHEY and SVGEGT. V was pared by 3 bases and J by 3 bases, with 15 bases between. The CDR3 sequence is 16 residues long. The CDR3 region has the DNA TGTGCCAGCAGTTATTCCAAGGGAGTCTTCAATCAGCCCCAGCATTTT. This codes for CASSYSKGVFNQPQHF.

This chain uses TRBV6-6 with TRBJ2-5; 12 positions match TRBD2. Per the germline V gene, CDR1 is MNHNY and CDR2 is SVGAGI (reference sequence). V lost 6 bases to trimming and J lost 0 bases; unmatched junction nucleotides: 2. The CDR3 length is 15 residues. This CDR3 reads CASSGLAGYQETQYF. In DNA, the CDR3 is TGTGCCAGCAGCGGACTAGCGGGGTACCAAGAGACCCAGTACTTC.

This clone was picked up one time. The chain links TRBV12-3 or TRBV12-4 to TRBJ1-3; no definite D call. With 7 bases removed from V and 10 bases from J, the gap between germline ends came to 14 bases. The CDR3 has 12 amino acids. CDR3 in DNA: TGTGCCAGCACTCGGGGAGTTGAGACCATATATTTT. Translating gives CASTRGVETIYF.

The CDR3 region is CASSPGTGLYEQYF. The CDR3 coding sequence is TGTGCCAGCAGCCCCGGGACAGGGCTTTACGAGCAGTACTTC. V and J are TRBV5-5 and TRBJ2-7, with 9 bases that match TRBD1. The trim removed 4 bases at V and 4 bases at J, leaving 6 bases unmatched. CDR1 is SGHKS, CDR2 YYEKEE, per germline (reference sequence). This CDR3 has 14 amino acids.

This chain connects TRBV10-3 to TRBJ2-7; D unclear. Germline CDR1 is ENHRY and CDR2 is SYGVKD. The CDR3 spans 11 residues. V was cut by 2 bases and J by 7 bases, with 6 bases left in between. The CDR3, as DNA: TGTGCCATCAGTGAGACGAGGGAGCAGTACTTC. As protein: CAISETREQYF.

This chain uses TRBV5-8 with TRBJ2-5, with 7 bases lining up with TRBD1. The V gene end was trimmed by 3 bases and the J gene end by 3 bases; junction bases not matched to a gene: 8. Germline lookup yields CDR1 SGHTS and CDR2 YDEGEE. CDR3 length: 15 amino acids. CDR3 protein: CASSSGRGPEETQYF. CDR3 in DNA: TGTGCCAGCAGCTCCGGAAGGGGGCCGGAAGAGACCCAGTACTTC.

The V call is TRBV5-1, the J call TRBJ2-7, with 9 bases matching TRBD1. CDR1 and CDR2 (germline): SGHRS, YFSETQ. The CDR3 covers 15 residues. Unmatched junction bases numbered 13, after V lost 5 bases and J lost 7 bases. The CDR3 reads CASSSSQGARKEQYF. For the CDR3, the DNA is TGCGCCAGCAGTTCCTCACAGGGGGCGAGAAAGGAGCAGTACTTC.

This chain connects TRBV5-1 to TRBJ1-1, with 9 bases that match TRBD1. Germline values: CDR1 SGHRS, CDR2 YFSETQ. The CDR3 has 18 amino acids. The J segment lost 5 bases and the V segment lost 0 bases, leaving 14 bases of the junction unmatched. DNA of the CDR3: TGCGCCAGCAGCTTGGCTCCAACCGGGACAGGGCGGGGTACTGAAGCTTTCTTT. Its protein product is CASSLAPTGTGRGTEAFF.

The V call is TRBV28, the J call TRBJ2-1; D is unclear. Germline values: CDR1 MDHEN, CDR2 SYDVKM. The CDR3 extends over 11 amino acids. V was clipped by 3 bases and J by 9 bases, with 6 bases between them. CDR3 coding DNA: TGTGCCAGCAGTTTGAGGAGTGAGCAGTTCTTC. Translation: CASSLRSEQFF.

V gene TRBV7-9 combines with J gene TRBJ2-1; 13 bases line up with TRBD2. The CDR3 loop spans 19 amino acids. The V segment lost 6 bases and the J segment 5 bases; nucleotides outside the gene matches: 16. Germline CDR1 is SEHNR and CDR2 is FQNEAQ (reference sequence). The CDR3, as DNA: TGTGCCAGCAGAATTGGGACTAGCGGGGCCTTACGATTCCACAATGAGCAGTTCTTC. Protein sequence: CASRIGTSGALRFHNEQFF.

The chain combines TRBV2 with TRBJ1-2, with D maybe TRBD1 (5 bases). The V and J ends lost 6 bases and 4 bases respectively, with 9 bases between them. The V gene's germline CDR1 is SNHLY and CDR2 FYNNEI. The CDR3 contains 12 residues. The CDR3 DNA reads as TGTGCCAGCAGGGCTGACAGCTATGGCTACACCTTC. As protein: CASRADSYGYTF.

This chain uses TRBV29-1 with TRBJ1-4; no reliable D call. CDR1 is SQVTM, CDR2 ANQGSEA, per germline. V lost 4 bases, J lost 7 bases, and 10 bases lay in between. The CDR3 spans 12 residues. This CDR3 reads CSVGEVREKLFF. The CDR3 nucleotides are TGCAGCGTTGGGGAGGTTCGTGAAAAACTGTTTTTT.

The CDR3 region has the DNA TGTGCCAGCAAACAGGGGGCAGCTAACTATGGCTACACCTTC. Amino acid sequence: CASKQGAANYGYTF. The chain uses TRBV6-5 and TRBJ1-2; 9 nucleotides match TRBD1. This CDR3 is 14 amino acids long. The V segment lost 7 bases and the J segment 0 bases; nucleotides outside the gene matches: 3. Germline V gene data show CDR1 as MNHEY and CDR2 as SVGAGI.

J is TRBJ1-5 and V is TRBV2; D uncertain. Germline CDR1 reads SNHLY; CDR2 reads FYNNEI. The CDR3 runs to 13 residues. Trimming shortened V by 5 bases and J by 1 base, and 6 bases separated the two germline ends. The CDR3 DNA reads TGTGCCAGCAGTTCCGTGAGCAATCAGCCCCAGCATTTT. Protein: CASSSVSNQPQHF.

Only a few counts were recorded for this clone. Different DNA sequences within this sample yield the same CDR3. CDR3 protein: CASSLGGGETEAFF. In nucleotides, the CDR3 is TGCGCCAGCAGCTTGGGAGGGGGCGAAACTGAAGCTTTCTTT. The V call is TRBV5-1, the J call TRBJ1-1, with 7 bases matching TRBD1. Germline V CDR1 and CDR2: SGHRS, YFSETQ. V shed 0 bases, J shed 5 bases, and the junction held 4 bases outside the gene matches. The CDR3 length is 14 residues.